What follows is one TCR beta chain and its context. In its sample, this clonotype was seen a few times. The clone's antigen remains unknown. Per-base qualities were not stored, and no clone one base away is much larger. According to the germline V gene, CDR1 reads SGHDN and CDR2 reads FVKESK. Trimming removed 1 base from V and 4 bases from J; the gene matches leave 6 bases unexplained. From the cysteine up to the phenylalanine, the CDR3 has a length of 16 residues. Of the read, only the CDR3 DNA is kept; its 48 bases are in frame from base 1. The treatment or condition label on this specimen signifies: in vitro stimulation with specific CMV peptide epitopes to enrich CMV-specific T cells. The sequencing machine was an Illumina HiSeq 1500. TCRdb applied fastp at Q25 and MiXCR to the public reads, then kept only in-frame beta chains. Rows merge per CDR3 protein into single entries with the most common DNA and genes. The sample table shows approximately 1,000,000 distinct CDR3 sequences, and roughly 30% are seen once. In total, the top ten clones hold 11% to 15% of the sample.

The data derive from a study of T cell repertoires in cytomegalovirus infection (dated by TCRdb to about 2019). Some background on the complete study: Alongside well-studied HLA-B-restricted epitopes, the peptide stimulations were aimed at recently identified HLA-C-restricted CMV epitopes, whose presentation resists viral immunomodulation. Donor HLA type was relevant to the analysis, as public TCR beta signatures indicated carriage of CMV infection together with the matching HLA type. Study-level results and caveats: In both this cohort and an independent roughly 350-donor cohort, the cumulative frequency of public TCR beta family members distinguished carriers of CMV infection plus the relevant HLA type. The ex vivo response was dominated by HLA-C-restricted CMV-specific TCR beta clonotypes, which also provided the single most frequent clonotype in two of eight donors.

This sequence was found in a human donor in good health (CMV status not recorded). Some clones in this sample may be carry-over from other donors' samples. The specimen comprised cultured CD8+ T cells from PBMCs, sampled from culture after CMV antigen stimulation. The V gene is TRBV14 and the J gene is TRBJ1-4, with TRBD1 matching 7 junction bases. The CDR3 sequence is CASSQANRGLNEKLFF. The DNA sequence is as follows: TGTGCCAGCAGCCAAGCTAACAGGGGTCTTAATGAAAAACTGTTTTTT. The CDR3 plus the reference TRBV14 and TRBJ1-4 genes for the other parts give the full variable domain: EAGVTQFPSHSVIEKGQTVTLRCDPISGHDNLYWYRRVMGKEIKFLLHFVKESKQDESGMPNNRFLAERTGGTYSTLKVQPAELEDSGVYFCASSQANRGLNEKLFFGSGTQLSVL.